This TCR beta chain derives from a study of chemoradiotherapy in HPV16-positive cancers. Overall study: Functional T-cell assays on a couple of HPV16-positive patients' cells defined candidate HPV-specific clones and common TCR motifs.

Using immunoSEQ multiplex PCR, the repertoire was profiled, and TCRdb retains in-frame clones only, with some absent. Of some 8,600 clones in the sample, about 88% were seen once. The junction had 11 bases not matched to a gene; V was cut back by 4 bases and J by 8 bases. From germline, CDR1 is SGHAT and CDR2 FQNNGV. The CDR3 extends over 16 amino acids. The TCR originated in a human donor with HPV-associated anogenital cancer. Sample: blood, taken from a patient who underwent chemoradiotherapy. The J gene is TRBJ2-4, the V gene TRBV11-2; 10 nucleotides agree with TRBD1. CDR3 region: CASSSTTGGFVDIQYF. CDR3 coding DNA: TGTGCCAGCAGCTCTACGACAGGGGGCTTTGTGGACATTCAGTACTTC.